The T cell receptor beta chain under discussion was sequenced for a study of shared clonotypes between healthy human individuals. With 3 bases removed from V and 6 bases from J, the gap between germline ends came to 12 bases. This CDR3 spans 14 amino acids. Germline values: CDR1 SNHLY, CDR2 FYNNEI. The assay was immunoSEQ multiplex PCR, and TCRdb's table has in-frame clones only and misses some. The sample has roughly 490,000 clones; around 79% are singletons. The origin of this receptor is a woman between 35 and 50 years old in good health. Some clones in this sample may be carry-over from other donors' samples. The material sequenced was PBMCs. The V gene is TRBV2, the J gene TRBJ1-5; D gene ambiguous. CDR3 sequence reads: CASSDPVGIQPQHF. The DNA of the CDR3 is TGTGCCAGCAGTGACCCAGTGGGGATTCAGCCCCAGCATTTT. The complete variable domain, with remaining parts taken from reference TRBV2 and TRBJ1-5, reads EPEVTQTPSHQVTQMGQEVILRCVPISNHLYFYWYRQILGQKVEFLVSFYNNEISEKSEIFDDQFSVERPDGSNFTLKIRSTKLEDSAMYFCASSDPVGIQPQHFGDGTRLSIL.